This T cell receptor (beta chain) was documented in a study of spatial heterogeneity in lung cancer. Across the study: Across tumor regions, counts of TCR transcripts showed a strong correlation with a T cell module score derived from matched bulk RNA-seq.

As for time point: sample taken at primary tumor resection. Patients with untreated early-stage non-small cell lung cancer, numbering 55 to 75, were the donors. TCRdb analysed the 5' RACE reads with MiXCR anew, one entry per CDR3 protein. The top ten hold 7.7% of the sample, which has nearly 25,000 distinct CDR3 sequences, approximately 9% seen once. V lost 0 bases, J lost 4 bases, and 10 bases lay in between. This CDR3 has 15 residues. Germline CDR1 and CDR2: SGHTA and FQGNSA. This clonotype was picked up a small number of times. Its target is unknown. Study-level findings and limits: Of the expanded TCRs, ubiquitous and regional counts tracked the counts of ubiquitous and regional nonsynonymous mutations, respectively. Expanded intratumoral alpha and beta TCR counts tracked tumor mutation counts.

This clonotype was sampled from a male donor with early-stage non-small cell lung cancer. The chain carries TRBV7-2 and TRBJ2-1, with TRBD1 as a possible D gene (6 bases). The sample here was lung tumor tissue, taken at surgery. CDR3 sequence: CASSLALRGYNEQFF. CDR3 DNA: TGTGCCAGCAGCTTAGCGCTTAGGGGGTACAATGAGCAGTTCTTC.